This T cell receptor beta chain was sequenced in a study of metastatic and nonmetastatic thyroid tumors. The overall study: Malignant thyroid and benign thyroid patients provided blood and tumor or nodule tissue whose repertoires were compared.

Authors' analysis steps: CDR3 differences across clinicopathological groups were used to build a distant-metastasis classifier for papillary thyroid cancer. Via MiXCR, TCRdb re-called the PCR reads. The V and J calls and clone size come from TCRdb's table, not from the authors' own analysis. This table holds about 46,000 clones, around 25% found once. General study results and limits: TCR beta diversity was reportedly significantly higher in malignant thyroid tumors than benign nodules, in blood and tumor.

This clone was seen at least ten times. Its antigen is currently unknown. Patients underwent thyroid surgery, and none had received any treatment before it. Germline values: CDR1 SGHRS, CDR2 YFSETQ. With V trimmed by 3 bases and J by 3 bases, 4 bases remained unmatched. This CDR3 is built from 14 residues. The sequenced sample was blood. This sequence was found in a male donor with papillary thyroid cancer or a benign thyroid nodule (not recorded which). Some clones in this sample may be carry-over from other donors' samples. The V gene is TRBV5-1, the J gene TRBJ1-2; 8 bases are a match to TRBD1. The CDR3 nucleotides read TGCGCCAGCAGCTACCAGGGGGCGGACTATGGCTACACCTTC. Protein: CASSYQGADYGYTF.